These 3 T cell receptor beta chains share one sample of origin, sequenced in a study of early T cells in non-severe SARS-CoV-2 infection. TCRdb called the 5' RACE reads again in MiXCR, with one record for every CDR3 protein. The sample lists 50,000 to 65,000 distinct CDR3 sequences, around 8.4% occurring once. The sequenced material came from whole blood. The receptors derive from an adult who was a healthcare worker with PCR-confirmed SARS-CoV-2 infection or an uninfected control (not recorded which).

This clonotype showed up many times. This chain connects TRBV24-1 to TRBJ2-5, with TRBD2 matching over 7 bases. This CDR3 comprises 18 residues. Per the germline V gene, CDR1 is KGHDR and CDR2 is SFDVKD. V shed 4 bases, J shed 4 bases, and the junction held 17 bases outside the gene matches. The chain's CDR3 is CATSDPLASAGEGETQYF. DNA of the CDR3: TGTGCCACCAGTGACCCTCTGGCTAGCGCGGGAGAGGGAGAGACCCAGTACTTC.

This clonotype rates as medium-sized. The chain links TRBV6-2 or TRBV6-3 to TRBJ2-5, with TRBD2 matching 7 bases. CDR3 length: 15 residues. Unmatched junction bases numbered 6, after V lost 0 bases and J lost 5 bases. The V gene's germline CDR1 is MNHEY and CDR2 SVGEGT. The CDR3, as DNA: TGTGCCAGCAGTTACTCTGGCGGGAGCTGGGAGACCCAGTACTTC. Translating gives CASSYSGGSWETQYF.

This clonotype was found many times. The chain has TRBV4-2 and TRBJ2-1; 8 bases align to TRBD2. V lost 2 bases, J lost 13 bases, and 16 bases stayed unmatched. The CDR3 has 16 amino acids. CDR1 LGHNA and CDR2 YNFKEQ come from the germline V gene. The CDR3 DNA sequence: TGTGCCAGCAGCCAACCCCCGCCCGGGGCGGGAGGCCCCCAGTTCTTC. Amino acids: CASSQPPPGAGGPQFF.